Listed below are T cell receptor beta chains from one sample, sequenced in a study of blood T cells in healthy people across ages. TCRdb passed the 5' RACE reads through MiXCR, listing each CDR3 protein once. Counted here are about 970,000 distinct CDR3 sequences, about 51% occurring once; the ten biggest clones make up 20% to 25%. Sequencing was done on a sample of blood. These receptors were collected from a woman aged 55-75 years in good health. The CDR3 runs from the conserved cysteine through the conserved F or W. The D gene is left open where the match is weak. Clone sizes are given selectively: once, few, many, or a class where the clone is expanded.

>TRBV10-2|NA|TRBD1|TRBJ2-5
TGCGCCAGCACTAAAGACAGGGAAGAGACCCAGTACTTC
CASTKDREETQYF
>TRBV25-1|NA|NA|TRBJ2-3
TGTGCCAGCGTGTCGGGTGTGATTACGATAATACGCACAGATACGCAGTATTTT
CASVSGVITIIRTDTQYF
>TRBV6-5|few|NA|TRBJ1-1
TGTGCCAGCAGGCCCCCCGGGACGGGGAACACTGAAGCTTTCTTT
CASRPPGTGNTEAFF
>TRBV2|NA|NA|TRBJ1-2
TGTGCCAGACAGGGAATAAGAAGTAACTATGGCTACACCTTC
CARQGIRSNYGYTF
>TRBV7-2|few|NA|TRBJ2-7
TGTGCCAGCAGCTCAACCCCGTTTGGCGAGCAGTACTTC
CASSSTPFGEQYF
>TRBV28|NA|NA|TRBJ2-5
TGTGCCAGCAGTTCCGGGCCGTTGCAAGAGACCCAGTACTTC
CASSSGPLQETQYF
>TRBV7-2|NA|TRBD2|TRBJ2-1
TGTGCCAGCAGCTCGAAGCTAGCGGGAGGTGTCGGTGAGCAGTTCTTC
CASSSKLAGGVGEQFF
>TRBV4-1|few|NA|TRBJ2-6
TGCGCCAGCACCCACGGTACTGGGGCCAACGTCCTGACTTTC
CASTHGTGANVLTF
>TRBV20-1|NA|NA|TRBJ1-2
TGCAGTGCGACGCGCAGCAGGGACTATGGCTACACCTTC
CSATRSRDYGYTF
>TRBV6-5|NA|NA|TRBJ2-4
TGTGCCAGCAGTTACCAAGGGGAGGGGGGCGAGAACATTCAGTACTTC
CASSYQGEGGENIQYF
>TRBV2|few|NA|TRBJ2-3
TGTGCCAGCAGTGGGGGAATGGACTGGCCTAGCACAGATACGCAGTATTTT
CASSGGMDWPSTDTQYF
>TRBV29-1|NA|TRBD1|TRBJ2-7
TGCAGCGTTGCGGGACAGGGGCGCTACGAGCAGTACTTC
CSVAGQGRYEQYF
>TRBV18|once|NA|TRBJ1-4
TGTGCCAGCTCCGGACAGAATAATGAAAAACTGTTTTTT
CASSGQNNEKLFF